A single sample gave rise to the 18 T cell receptor beta chains below, sequenced in a study of T cells in localized non-small cell lung cancer (dated by TCRdb to about 2020). Library method: the immunoSEQ multiplex PCR assay. In its TCRdb copy, this immuneACCESS table keeps in-frame sequences only and misses some clones. Where compared with another copy, unresolved V genes explain less than half of these, and the others have no known cause. Within this sample are approximately 52,000 clones, with 60% to 80% of them counted one time only. The ten largest make up about a sixth of the sample. The material sequenced was peripheral blood, taken before any cancer treatment. These receptors were taken from a man aged 35 to 69 with stage I squamous cell lung carcinoma.

This rearrangement joins TRBV7-2 to TRBJ2-3, with 7 bases identical to TRBD2. The CDR3 totals 13 residues. Looked up from germline, CDR1 is SGHTA and CDR2 is FQGNSA. With V trimmed by 8 bases and J by 1 base, 3 bases remained unmatched. The CDR3: CASGRAGTDTQYF. The CDR3 DNA follows: TGTGCCAGCGGGAGGGCAGGCACAGATACGCAGTATTTT.

The chain combines TRBV5-6 with TRBJ2-5; D tentatively fits TRBD1 or TRBD2 (6 bases each). Germline CDR1 reads SGHDT; CDR2 reads YYEEEE. This CDR3 contains 15 residues. V shed 3 bases and J shed 4 bases, with 16 bases lying between them. The CDR3 protein is CASSWRGAYGETQYF. CDR3 DNA: TGTGCCAGCAGCTGGAGGGGGGCGTACGGAGAGACCCAGTACTTC. The full variable domain, rest sourced from reference TRBV5-6 and TRBJ2-5, is DAGVTQSPTHLIKTRGQQVTLRCSPKSGHDTVSWYQQALGQGPQFIFQYYEEEERQRGNFPDRFSGHQFPNYSSELNVNALLLGDSALYLCASSWRGAYGETQYFGPGTRLLVL.

This clone was counted between two and nine times. This rearrangement joins TRBV29-1 to TRBJ2-2, with D unresolved. The ends were cut back, 4 bases at V and 4 bases at J, with 10 bases in the middle. This CDR3 has 13 amino acids. Germline-derived CDR1 and CDR2 are SQVTM and ANQGSEA. CDR3 region: CSVGVPSTGELFF. DNA for the CDR3: TGCAGCGTTGGTGTCCCTAGCACCGGGGAGCTGTTTTTT.

The rearrangement joins TRBV20-1 to TRBJ2-1; maybe TRBD2 (5 bases). Germline V gene lookup returns CDR1 DFQATT and CDR2 SNEGSKA (reference sequence). The CDR3 is 10 amino acids. Trimming took 4 bases from V and 7 from J, leaving 5 bases between them. CDR3 sequence: CSAKRNEQFF. CDR3 sequence (DNA): TGCAGTGCTAAGCGGAATGAGCAGTTCTTC.

The gene calls are TRBV27 and TRBJ2-1; D is possibly TRBD2 (5 bases). Trimming removed 4 bases from V and 6 bases from J, with 10 bases in between. Germline V gene lookup returns CDR1 MNHEY and CDR2 SMNVEV (reference sequence). This CDR3 has 13 residues. CDR3 region: CASSSRGINEQFF. CDR3 nucleotide sequence: TGTGCCAGCAGTTCCCGGGGTATCAATGAGCAGTTCTTC.

V and J are TRBV7-3 and TRBJ2-5, with unresolved D. Trimming took off 3 bases at V and 1 base at J, with 6 bases between the two ends. Per the germline V gene, CDR1 is SGHTA and CDR2 is FQGTGA. This CDR3 has 13 amino acids. CDR3 region: CASSFGSQETQYF. As DNA, the CDR3 is TGTGCCAGCAGCTTTGGCAGCCAAGAGACCCAGTACTTC.

J is TRBJ2-1 and V is TRBV4-1, with TRBD2 matching 8 bases. The CDR3 consists of 18 residues. V dropped 1 base and J dropped 4; count of bases not matched to a gene: 12. From germline, CDR1 is MGHRA and CDR2 YSYEKL. CDR3 region: CASSQGRERGFWYNEQFF. CDR3 nucleotides: TGCGCCAGCAGCCAAGGAAGGGAGCGGGGGTTTTGGTACAATGAGCAGTTCTTC.

The chain recombines TRBV5-1 with TRBJ1-1; no definite D call. The V and J ends lost 5 bases and 1 base respectively, with 6 bases between them. CDR3 length equals 12 residues. The germline gives CDR1 SGHRS, CDR2 YFSETQ. CDR3 bases: TGCGCCAGCAGGGAGCCGAACACTGAAGCTTTCTTT. Encoded protein: CASREPNTEAFF.

V and J are TRBV4-1 and TRBJ2-7; unclear D gene. Germline V gene data show CDR1 as MGHRA and CDR2 as YSYEKL. CDR3 length: 13 residues. Trimming shortened V by 2 bases and J by 7 bases, and 12 bases separated the two germline ends. The DNA for the CDR3 is TGCGCCAGCAGCCAACCTAAAGGGTTTGAGCAGTACTTC. Translation: CASSQPKGFEQYF.

V and J are TRBV14 and TRBJ2-3; D not certain. The CDR3 contains 13 residues. CDR1 is SGHDN, CDR2 FVKESK, per germline. Trimming pared 1 base from V and 5 bases from J, leaving 7 bases between. The CDR3 DNA follows: TGTGCCAGCAGCCAAGCTCTAGGAGATACGCAGTATTTT. This translates into CASSQALGDTQYF.

V and J are TRBV19 and TRBJ1-2; the match to TRBD1 covers 11 bases. The length of the CDR3 is 16 residues. V shed 9 bases, J shed 3 bases, and the junction held 12 bases outside the gene matches. Germline CDR1 and CDR2: LNHDA and SQIVND (reference sequence). CDR3 nucleotide sequence: TGTGCCAGCCGGACCGCCCCGGGACAGGGGGACTATGGCTACACCTTC. It codes for CASRTAPGQGDYGYTF.

The chain uses TRBV5-6 and TRBJ1-1, with unresolved D. This CDR3 has 13 amino acids. V was pared by 6 bases and J by 0 bases, with 9 bases between. Per germline, CDR1 SGHDT and CDR2 YYEEEE. CDR3 nucleotide sequence: TGTGCCAGCAAGGGTTACTTGAACACTGAAGCTTTCTTT. Amino acids: CASKGYLNTEAFF.

This clone was counted between two and nine times. The V gene is TRBV19, the J gene TRBJ1-2; a possible D gene is TRBD1 (6 bases). Germline CDR1 and CDR2: LNHDA and SQIVND (reference sequence). Deletions cut 4 bases from V and 6 bases from J, with 9 bases between. The CDR3 sequence is 12 residues long. CDR3 coding DNA: TGTGCCAGTAGTAGATACAGGGATGGCTACACCTTC. Protein product: CASSRYRDGYTF.

As for this clone: At one boundary the junction diverges from the germline segment, which might be a read error. The V call is TRBV7-7, the J call TRBJ1-1, with D possibly being TRBD1 (6 bases). This CDR3 is built from 12 residues. The germline CDR1 and CDR2 sequences are SSHAT and FNYEAQ (reference sequence). CDR3 loop: CASNLGGGQAFF. The CDR3 DNA follows: TGTGCTAGCAACTTGGGTGGGGGGCAGGCTTTCTTT.

The V gene is TRBV6-5, the J gene TRBJ1-3, with no clear D. CDR1 and CDR2 (germline): MNHEY, SVGAGI. This CDR3 region has 14 residues. V lost 3 bases, J lost 0 bases, and 6 bases lay in between. CDR3 sequence: CASSYGSSGNTIYF. CDR3 nucleotides: TGTGCCAGCAGTTATGGTAGCTCTGGAAACACCATATATTTT.

The chain carries TRBV28 and TRBJ1-5; 9 bases match TRBD1. The CDR3 totals 15 residues. Unmatched junction bases numbered 3, after V lost 3 bases and J lost 3 bases. Germline CDR1 MDHEN, CDR2 SYDVKM. The CDR3 DNA reads as TGTGCCAGCAGTTTGTACAGGGGGCCCAATCAGCCCCAGCATTTT. Translated, it gives CASSLYRGPNQPQHF.

J is TRBJ1-2 and V is TRBV18; D remains unclear. The V gene lost 3 bases and the J gene lost 1 base, with 9 bases spanning the gap. Germline V gives CDR1 KGHSH, CDR2 LQKENI. The CDR3 sequence is 14 residues long. The CDR3 loop reads CASSPRQSNYGYTF. The DNA for the CDR3 is TGTGCCAGCTCACCGAGGCAGAGTAACTATGGCTACACCTTC.

This sequence joins TRBV21-1 and TRBJ2-7. TRBV21-1 is tagged as a pseudogene. The CDR3 extends over 16 amino acids. The CDR3 DNA is TGTGCCAGCAGCAAAGGGGACGAGAATAGCTCCTACGAGCAGTACTTC. It specifies CASSKGDENSSYEQYF.